The rows below give T cell receptor beta chains drawn from one sample of a study of T cells after yellow fever vaccination. A single record per CDR3 protein comes from TCRdb applying MiXCR to the 5' RACE reads. The sample lists over 200,000 distinct CDR3 sequences; roughly 6.3% were seen once. The starting material was CD4+ T cells sorted from PBMCs, obtained on the day of the yellow fever booster vaccination. The receptors come from a man between 25 and 39 years old who received the YFV17D yellow fever vaccine. Both conserved end residues are part of each CDR3. The D gene is left open where the match is weak. Size is stated for part of the rows, as once, few or many counts, or as a class when the clone is expanded.

TRBD2	TRBJ2-1	many	TRBV7-2	CASSSTSGRAHEQFF	TGTGCCAGCAGCTCCACTAGCGGGAGGGCCCATGAGCAGTTCTTC
.	TRBJ1-4	few	TRBV15	CATRIHATNEKLFF	TGTGCCACCAGGATCCACGCAACTAATGAAAAACTGTTTTTT
TRBD1	TRBJ1-5	.	TRBV7-2	CASSLALQGAGLVQPQHF	TGTGCCAGCAGCTTAGCGCTTCAGGGGGCGGGTTTGGTTCAGCCCCAGCATTTT
.	TRBJ2-7	.	TRBV20-1	CSASSLAYEQYF	TGCAGTGCTAGTTCACTGGCGTACGAGCAGTACTTC
.	TRBJ1-5	.	TRBV7-2	CASSWGASNQPQHF	TGTGCCAGCAGCTGGGGGGCTAGCAATCAGCCCCAGCATTTT
.	TRBJ2-3	many	TRBV5-1	CASSLDPVGQSTDTQYF	TGCGCCAGCAGCTTGGATCCCGTAGGACAAAGCACAGATACGCAGTATTTT
TRBD2	TRBJ2-2	many	TRBV12-3/TRBV12-4	CASSLSRLAVAGELFF	TGTGCCAGCAGTTTGAGTAGACTAGCGGTAGCCGGGGAGCTGTTTTTT
.	TRBJ1-1	few	TRBV5-6	CASSSARGADLTEAFF	TGTGCCAGCAGCTCCGCTCGGGGGGCGGACCTCACTGAAGCTTTCTTT
TRBD2	TRBJ2-7	.	TRBV5-5	CASSLLAGEQYF	TGTGCCAGCAGCCTCCTAGCGGGCGAGCAGTACTTC
.	TRBJ2-1	many	TRBV5-1	CASSLGGAVNEQFF	TGCGCCAGCAGCTTGGGAGGGGCAGTCAATGAGCAGTTCTTC
TRBD2	TRBJ2-1	.	TRBV6-1	CALQGLAGANEQFF	TGTGCCCTTCAGGGACTAGCGGGAGCCAATGAGCAGTTCTTC
.	TRBJ1-3	many	TRBV6-5	CASSFGQPFSGNTIYF	TGTGCCAGCAGTTTCGGACAGCCCTTCTCTGGAAACACCATATATTTT
.	TRBJ2-2	few	TRBV12-3/TRBV12-4	CASSLALQTGELFF	TGTGCCAGCAGTTTAGCACTACAGACCGGGGAGCTGTTTTTT
TRBD2	TRBJ2-3	few	TRBV15	CATSRAWKLAGSTDTQYF	TGTGCCACCAGCAGAGCCTGGAAACTAGCGGGTAGCACAGATACGCAGTATTTT
.	TRBJ2-3	.	TRBV20-1	CSARDAGFDTQYF	TGCAGTGCTAGAGATGCGGGGTTCGATACGCAGTATTTT
.	TRBJ2-1	few	TRBV23-1	CASSLISGTTNEQFF	TGCGCCAGCAGCCTAATATCCGGGACCACCAATGAGCAGTTCTTC
.	TRBJ2-5	.	TRBV29-1	CSVLTAEETQYF	TGCAGCGTTCTGACAGCAGAAGAGACCCAGTACTTC
TRBD2	TRBJ2-1	many	TRBV20-1	CSAQRLAPYNEQFF	TGCAGTGCTCAAAGACTAGCGCCGTACAATGAGCAGTTCTTC
.	TRBJ2-2	.	TRBV6-2/TRBV6-3	CAGRVGSNTGELFF	TGTGCCGGCCGAGTCGGGTCGAACACCGGGGAGCTGTTTTTT
TRBD2	TRBJ2-7	.	TRBV6-2/TRBV6-3	CACGTSGSDEQYF	TGTGCCTGCGGGACTAGCGGGAGTGACGAGCAGTACTTC
TRBD1	TRBJ2-7	many	TRBV12-3/TRBV12-4	CASSFGQAYEQYF	TGTGCCAGCAGTTTTGGACAGGCCTACGAGCAGTACTTC
.	TRBJ2-4	.	TRBV20-1	CSASSAGSIGIQYF	TGCAGTGCTAGTAGCGCAGGGTCGATAGGCATTCAGTACTTC
TRBD1	TRBJ2-1	.	TRBV20-1	CSADRAGIGNEQFF	TGCAGTGCCGACAGGGCCGGGATAGGGAATGAGCAGTTCTTC
TRBD2	TRBJ2-3	many	TRBV10-3	CAITGGSPDTQYF	TGTGCCATCACGGGAGGGTCCCCAGATACGCAGTATTTT
.	TRBJ2-3	many	TRBV29-1	CSVEVAGTDTQYF	TGCAGCGTTGAAGTAGCGGGCACAGATACGCAGTATTTT
.	TRBJ2-3	.	TRBV4-3	CASSQKGGTAGRDTQYF	TGCGCCAGCAGCCAGAAGGGTGGAACGGCAGGGAGAGATACGCAGTATTTT
TRBD2	TRBJ2-1	.	TRBV20-1	CSARSSGGRIPYNEQFF	TGCAGTGCTAGATCCTCGGGGGGGCGAATCCCATACAATGAGCAGTTCTTC
.	TRBJ1-1	many	TRBV20-1	CSARVGVNTEAFF	TGCAGTGCTAGAGTCGGGGTGAACACTGAAGCTTTCTTT
TRBD2	TRBJ2-3	.	TRBV20-1	CSAPTQRTSGSTDTQYF	TGCAGTGCTCCAACCCAGCGGACTAGCGGTAGCACAGATACGCAGTATTTT
TRBD2	TRBJ2-3	.	TRBV7-6	CASSLVGTSGSGGTQYF	TGTGCCAGCAGCTTAGTTGGGACTAGCGGGAGCGGCGGGACGCAGTATTTT
.	TRBJ1-2	few	TRBV18	CASSPGDRSQNGYTF	TGTGCCAGCTCACCCGGAGACAGGTCCCAAAATGGCTACACCTTC
.	TRBJ2-7	few	TRBV27	CASSQRWAGRTYEQYF	TGTGCCAGCAGTCAGCGGTGGGCGGGCCGAACCTACGAGCAGTACTTC
TRBD1	TRBJ1-2	many	TRBV6-5	CASSLGQAFYGYTF	TGTGCCAGCAGTCTAGGACAGGCATTCTATGGCTACACCTTC
TRBD2	TRBJ2-5	.	TRBV27	CASTWGGTQYF	TGTGCCAGCACCTGGGGGGGGACCCAGTACTTC